The 29 T cell receptor beta chains below were found in one sample sequenced in a study of T cells after posttransplantation cyclophosphamide. Only in-frame clones appear in the TCRdb table, and some are missing; sequencing was by immunoSEQ multiplex PCR. The table records some 50,000 clones without singletons, the ten largest covering roughly 2.2%. Material: PBMCs. These receptors came from a man between 40 and 49 years old in good health, CMV-negative, and a related stem cell transplant donor.

The table lists this clone with many counts. The V gene is TRBV5-4, the J gene TRBJ2-3, with 11 bases lining up with TRBD2. The germline CDR1 and CDR2 sequences are SGHNT and YYREEE (reference sequence). The ends lost 4 bases at V and 1 base at J; junction bases unmatched: 5. There are 16 residues in the CDR3. DNA for the CDR3: TGTGCCAGCAGCCTGGGACTAGCGGACGGCACAGATACGCAGTATTTT. Translation: CASSLGLADGTDTQYF.

This clone was seen many times. The chain links TRBV19 to TRBJ1-6; 7 bases agree with TRBD1. The CDR3 consists of 14 residues. Germline CDR1 reads LNHDA; CDR2 reads SQIVND (reference sequence). V was clipped by 8 bases and J by 5 bases; unmatched bases: 6. The CDR3 loop reads CASRVTGNNSPLHF. CDR3 bases: TGTGCCAGTCGAGTGACAGGGAATAATTCACCCCTCCACTTT.

This clone came up many times. V is TRBV5-4 and J is TRBJ1-1, with 9 bases lining up with TRBD1. The junction had 10 bases not matched to a gene; V was cut back by 4 bases and J by 0 bases. Germline V gene lookup returns CDR1 SGHNT and CDR2 YYREEE (reference sequence). CDR3 length: 17 residues. The CDR3: CASSPVPGQGMNTEAFF. The DNA for the CDR3 is TGTGCCAGCAGCCCGGTCCCGGGACAGGGCATGAACACTGAAGCTTTCTTT.

This clone was counted at least ten times. The chain couples TRBV7-3 to TRBJ1-2; tentatively, D is TRBD1 (5 bases). V was clipped by 0 bases and J by 3 bases, with 11 bases between them. The CDR3 spans 15 residues. Per germline, CDR1 SGHTA and CDR2 FQGTGA. The CDR3 nucleotides read TGTGCCAGCAGCTTAACGGCCCGGGGGGACTATGGCTACACCTTC. The encoded protein is CASSLTARGDYGYTF.

This clone has at least ten counts. V and J are TRBV28 and TRBJ2-7; tentative D call: TRBD2 (5 bases). The germline gives CDR1 MDHEN, CDR2 SYDVKM. Trimming shortened V by 6 bases and J by 2 bases, and 14 bases separated the two germline ends. This CDR3 contains 14 residues. The CDR3 spells CASSGLIFPYEQYF. The DNA for the CDR3 is TGTGCCAGCAGCGGACTTATTTTTCCCTACGAGCAGTACTTC.

This clone was observed at least ten times. This chain links TRBV18 with TRBJ2-1; 8 bases map to TRBD2. With 2 bases clipped from V and 6 bases from J, the junction kept 6 bases outside the gene matches. This CDR3 comprises 15 residues. Germline V CDR1 and CDR2: KGHSH, LQKENI. CDR3 loop: CASSPGTSLVNEQFF. CDR3 coding DNA: TGTGCCAGCTCACCAGGGACTAGTCTCGTCAATGAGCAGTTCTTC.

There are many counts of this clone. The rearrangement links TRBV6-1 to TRBJ1-5, with unresolved D. Germline V CDR1 and CDR2: MNHNS, SASEGT. There are 12 residues in the CDR3. The ends were cut back, 7 bases at V and 0 bases at J, with 4 bases in the middle. The CDR3 region has the DNA TGTGCCAGCACCCGTAGCAATCAGCCCCAGCATTTT. It specifies CASTRSNQPQHF.

At least ten counts were recorded for this clone. The rearrangement uses TRBV29-1 and TRBJ1-4; the match to TRBD1 covers 9 bases. Germline V CDR1 and CDR2: SQVTM, ANQGSEA. V lost 7 bases to trimming and J lost 8 bases; unmatched junction nucleotides: 8. The CDR3 length is 13 residues. CDR3 sequence reads: CSARTGVNEKLFF. CDR3 sequence (DNA): TGCAGCGCACGGACAGGGGTGAACGAAAAACTGTTTTTT.

This clone was observed at least ten times. The chain couples TRBV27 to TRBJ1-5; 8 nucleotides align to TRBD1. The germline V gene has CDR1 MNHEY and CDR2 SMNVEV (reference sequence). The ends lost 6 bases at V and 2 bases at J; junction bases unmatched: 3. The CDR3 length is 14 residues. The CDR3 nucleotides read TGTGCCAGCAGCTACAGGGGGGGCAATCAGCCCCAGCATTTT. Amino acid sequence: CASSYRGGNQPQHF.

Many counts were recorded for this clone. V and J are TRBV28 and TRBJ2-7; D possibly corresponds to TRBD1 (6 bases). Germline V CDR1 and CDR2: MDHEN, SYDVKM. V was trimmed by 5 bases and J by 1 base, leaving 9 bases between them. This CDR3 has 13 amino acids. The CDR3 sequence: CASSMDSSYEQYF. CDR3 DNA sequence: TGTGCCAGCAGTATGGACAGTTCCTACGAGCAGTACTTC. Supplemented by reference TRBV28 and TRBJ2-7, the full variable domain reads DVKVTQSSRYLVKRTGEKVFLECVQDMDHENMFWYRQDPGLGLRLIYFSYDVKMKEKGDIPEGYSVSREKKERFSLILESASTNQTSMYLCASSMDSSYEQYFGPGTRLTVT.

This clone has at least ten counts. The chain carries TRBV4-1 and TRBJ2-5; 7 nucleotides align to TRBD1. There are 15 residues in the CDR3. Germline lookup yields CDR1 MGHRA and CDR2 YSYEKL. The junction had 8 bases not matched to a gene; V was cut back by 3 bases and J by 4 bases. CDR3 amino acids: CASSHQGDPGETQYF. CDR3 nucleotide sequence: TGCGCCAGCAGCCACCAGGGGGACCCAGGAGAGACCCAGTACTTC.

This clone was counted at least ten times. The CDR3 sequence is CASSLAPGIGTQYF. The CDR3 DNA follows: TGTGCCAGCAGCTTAGCTCCAGGGATAGGTACGCAGTATTTT. The chain combines TRBV11-2 with TRBJ2-3, with D possibly TRBD1 on 5 matching bases. With 1 base removed from V and 8 bases from J, the gap between germline ends came to 13 bases. This CDR3 has 14 amino acids. Germline CDR1 and CDR2: SGHAT and FQNNGV.

Many counts were recorded for this clone. V usage is TRBV5-4 and J usage is TRBJ1-1; perhaps TRBD1 as D (5 bases). Trimming took 5 bases from V and 4 from J, leaving 18 bases between them. The length of the CDR3 is 15 residues. Germline CDR1 is SGHNT and CDR2 is YYREEE (reference sequence). The CDR3 coding sequence is TGTGCCAGCAGGACCGGGGGTGCGGGGAGCACTGAAGCTTTCTTT. As protein: CASRTGGAGSTEAFF.

This clone was counted at least ten times. The chain links TRBV2 to TRBJ2-3, with 9 bases fitting TRBD2. From germline, CDR1 is SNHLY and CDR2 FYNNEI. This CDR3 comprises 17 residues. J was trimmed by 1 base and V by 4 bases; bases with no gene match: 9. The CDR3, as DNA: TGTGCCAGCAGTGGCCCGCGGGGGGGAGGGGGCACAGATACGCAGTATTTT. This translates into CASSGPRGGGGTDTQYF.

This clone was found many times. J is TRBJ2-3 and V is TRBV30; tentatively, D is TRBD1 (5 bases). Germline-derived CDR1 and CDR2 are GTSNPN and SVGIG (reference sequence). Trimming shortened V by 6 bases and J by 1 base, and 23 bases separated the two germline ends. The CDR3 runs to 17 residues. The CDR3 nucleotides are TGTGCCTGCAGAAGGGGTCTGGGCCTCCGGGGCACAGATACGCAGTATTTT. Protein: CACRRGLGLRGTDTQYF.

This clone came up many times. This chain joins TRBV6-5 and TRBJ1-3; D may be TRBD1 (5 bases). Germline V lookup: CDR1 MNHEY, CDR2 SVGAGI. The V and J ends lost 6 bases and 4 bases respectively, with 10 bases between them. CDR3 length: 13 residues. CDR3 residues: CASSPNRGNTIYF. CDR3 nucleotide sequence: TGTGCCAGCAGCCCCAACAGGGGAAACACCATATATTTT.

At least ten counts were recorded for this clone. The chain couples TRBV28 to TRBJ1-2, with 7 bases that match TRBD1. In germline, CDR1 is MDHEN, CDR2 SYDVKM. V shed 5 bases, J shed 4 bases, and the junction held 19 bases outside the gene matches. The CDR3 loop spans 18 amino acids. The CDR3 bases are TGTGCCAGCAGTATAACAGGGGCCCAAGGCTATGACCTCTATGGCTACACCTTC. It specifies CASSITGAQGYDLYGYTF.

The table lists this clone with many counts. The chain has TRBV7-6 and TRBJ1-1; D not certain. In germline, CDR1 is SGHVS, CDR2 FNYEAQ. CDR3 size: 12 residues. Trimming removed 6 bases at V and 1 base at J, with 6 bases between. CDR3 amino acids: CASRSPNTEAFF. DNA for the CDR3: TGTGCCAGCAGAAGCCCGAACACTGAAGCTTTCTTT.

This clone came up many times. The chain couples TRBV25-1 to TRBJ2-6; D gene uncertain. The CDR3 contains 14 residues. The germline V gene has CDR1 MGHDK and CDR2 SYGVNS. The V and J ends lost 4 bases and 2 bases respectively, with 6 bases between them. The CDR3 DNA reads as TGTGCCAGCAGTGGAGAAACTGGGGCCAACGTCCTGACTTTC. Translating gives CASSGETGANVLTF.

This clone was seen repeatedly, ten times or more. The CDR3 loop is CASSSARLSNQPQHF. As DNA, the CDR3 is TGTGCCAGCAGCTCCGCCCGACTTAGCAATCAGCCCCAGCATTTT. The chain has TRBV7-8 and TRBJ1-5, with D hard to call. Trimming left V 4 bases short and J 0 bases short, with 10 bases between. The length of the CDR3 is 15 residues. The germline CDR1 and CDR2 sequences are SGHVS and FQNEAQ.

There are many counts of this clone. V and J are TRBV28 and TRBJ1-1; 9 positions agree with TRBD1. The ends lost 6 bases at V and 5 bases at J; junction bases unmatched: 4. The germline V gene encodes CDR1 MDHEN and CDR2 SYDVKM. The CDR3 is 13 amino acids. CDR3 sequence: CASSRQGVTEAFF. The CDR3 DNA sequence: TGTGCCAGCAGCCGACAGGGGGTTACTGAAGCTTTCTTT. The full variable domain, rest sourced from reference TRBV28 and TRBJ1-1, is DVKVTQSSRYLVKRTGEKVFLECVQDMDHENMFWYRQDPGLGLRLIYFSYDVKMKEKGDIPEGYSVSREKKERFSLILESASTNQTSMYLCASSRQGVTEAFFGQGTRLTVV.

This clone was observed many times. The CDR3 DNA reads TGCGCCAGCAGCTTGTCAACGACCCCGAGGGAGACCCAGTACTTC. Its protein product is CASSLSTTPRETQYF. The chain joins TRBV5-1 to TRBJ2-5; no definite D call. The CDR3 is 15 amino acids. Trimming removed 1 base from V and 5 bases from J, with 15 bases in between. Germline CDR1 is SGHRS and CDR2 is YFSETQ.

This clone was recorded at least ten times. The chain has TRBV7-2 and TRBJ1-1, with 7 bases aligning to TRBD1. There are 14 residues in the CDR3. The junction had 4 bases not matched to a gene; V was cut back by 0 bases and J by 6 bases. CDR1 and CDR2 (germline): SGHTA, FQGNSA. In DNA form, the CDR3 reads TGTGCCAGCAGCTTAGCGGACAGGATGGCTGAAGCTTTCTTT. Amino acids: CASSLADRMAEAFF.

This clone has a count of ten or more. V and J are TRBV29-1 and TRBJ2-2; 7 bases fit TRBD1. CDR3 size: 14 residues. Germline V gene lookup returns CDR1 SQVTM and CDR2 ANQGSEA. V was pared by 6 bases and J by 1 base, with 5 bases of the junction left unmatched. The CDR3 reads CSVLTGVNTGELFF. The DNA of the CDR3 is TGCAGCGTCCTAACAGGGGTGAACACCGGGGAGCTGTTTTTT.

The table lists this clone with many counts. The V gene is TRBV5-4, the J gene TRBJ2-3; 7 bases line up with TRBD2. Germline loops: CDR1 SGHNT, CDR2 YYREEE (reference sequence). J was trimmed by 7 bases and V by 4 bases; bases with no gene match: 6. CDR3 length equals 13 residues. CDR3 in amino acids: CASSPGRENTQYF. As DNA, the CDR3 is TGTGCCAGCAGCCCGGGGAGGGAGAATACGCAGTATTTT.

There are many counts of this clone. The chain has TRBV13 and TRBJ2-2; 9 bases agree with TRBD2. The ends lost 5 bases at V and 1 base at J; junction bases unmatched: 17. This CDR3 has 20 amino acids. Germline CDR1 PRHDT, CDR2 FYEKMQ (reference sequence). CDR3 protein: CASSGRGLAGEIMNTGELFF. CDR3 coding DNA: TGTGCCAGCAGCGGGCGGGGTTTAGCGGGAGAGATTATGAACACCGGGGAGCTGTTTTTT. The full variable domain, rest sourced from reference TRBV13 and TRBJ2-2, is AAGVIQSPRHLIKEKRETATLKCYPIPRHDTVYWYQQGPGQDPQFLISFYEKMQSDKGSIPDRFSAQQFSDYHSELNMSSLELGDSALYFCASSGRGLAGEIMNTGELFFGEGSRLTVL.

This clone appeared many times. This chain joins TRBV5-8 and TRBJ2-3; 10 nucleotides agree with TRBD2. The CDR3 spans 17 residues. Losses at the gene ends were 5 bases for V and 9 bases for J; bases not matched to a gene: 18. Germline lookup yields CDR1 SGHTS and CDR2 YDEGEE. The CDR3 region is CASRRPGLANTRGTQYF. The CDR3 DNA sequence: TGTGCCAGCAGGCGTCCGGGACTAGCGAATACAAGGGGGACGCAGTATTTT.

This clone was counted many times. In DNA form, the CDR3 reads TGTGCCAGCAAACCGGGTGGCGAGACCCAGTACTTC. Translation gives CASKPGGETQYF. V and J are TRBV6-6 and TRBJ2-5; unclear D gene. V lost 7 bases to trimming and J lost 5 bases, with 11 bases between them. Germline loops: CDR1 MNHNY, CDR2 SVGAGI (reference sequence). This CDR3 is built from 12 residues.

This clone was detected many times. V gene TRBV7-2 combines with J gene TRBJ2-7, with 7 nucleotides matching TRBD2. The CDR3 is 14 amino acids. Germline V gene lookup returns CDR1 SGHTA and CDR2 FQGNSA. J gave up 5 bases and V 0 bases, and 4 bases lay outside the gene matches. This CDR3 reads CASSLAGGYHEQYF. The CDR3 region has the DNA TGTGCCAGCAGCTTAGCGGGAGGGTATCACGAGCAGTACTTC.